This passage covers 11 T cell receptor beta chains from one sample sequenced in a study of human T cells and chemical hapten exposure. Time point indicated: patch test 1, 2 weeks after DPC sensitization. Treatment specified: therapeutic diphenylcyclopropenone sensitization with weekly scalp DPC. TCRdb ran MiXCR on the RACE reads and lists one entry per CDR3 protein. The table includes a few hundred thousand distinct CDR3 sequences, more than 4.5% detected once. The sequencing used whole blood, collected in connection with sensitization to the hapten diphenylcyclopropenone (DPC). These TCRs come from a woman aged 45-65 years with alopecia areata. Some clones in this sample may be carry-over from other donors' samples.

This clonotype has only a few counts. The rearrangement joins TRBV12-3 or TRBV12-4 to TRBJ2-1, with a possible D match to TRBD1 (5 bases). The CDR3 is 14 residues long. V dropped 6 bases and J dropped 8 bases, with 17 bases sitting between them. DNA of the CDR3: TGTGCCAGCAGGCCCGGGCCCGACAGCGATGAGCAGTTCTTC. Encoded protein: CASRPGPDSDEQFF.

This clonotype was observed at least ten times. CDR3 nucleotide sequence: TGCGCCAGCAGCCAAGGGTCCAATAATTCACCCCTCCACTTT. It translates to CASSQGSNNSPLHF. The J gene is TRBJ1-6, the V gene TRBV4-1; the D is unclear. The CDR3 runs 14 residues. Germline loops: CDR1 MGHRA, CDR2 YSYEKL. Trimming left V 1 base short and J 5 bases short, with 6 bases between.

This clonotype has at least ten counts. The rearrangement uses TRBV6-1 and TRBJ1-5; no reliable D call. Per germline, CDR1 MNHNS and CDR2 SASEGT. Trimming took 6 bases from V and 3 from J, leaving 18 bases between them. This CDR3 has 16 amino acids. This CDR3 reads CASRTLEGFNNQPQHF. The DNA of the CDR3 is TGTGCCAGCAGAACCCTTGAGGGATTTAACAATCAGCCCCAGCATTTT.

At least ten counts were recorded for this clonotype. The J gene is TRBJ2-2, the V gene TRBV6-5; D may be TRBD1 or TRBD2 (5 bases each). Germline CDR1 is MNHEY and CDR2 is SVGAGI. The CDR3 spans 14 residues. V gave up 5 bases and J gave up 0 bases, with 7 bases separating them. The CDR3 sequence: CASSGTSNTGELFF. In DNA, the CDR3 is TGTGCCAGCAGTGGGACCTCGAACACCGGGGAGCTGTTTTTT.

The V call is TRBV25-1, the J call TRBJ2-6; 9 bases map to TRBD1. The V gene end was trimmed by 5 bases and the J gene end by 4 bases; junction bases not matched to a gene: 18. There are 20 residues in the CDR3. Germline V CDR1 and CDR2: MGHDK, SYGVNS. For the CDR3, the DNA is TGTGCCAGCAGTCCTTTCTCCGGGACAGGGTTATTCTCCGGGGCCAACGTCCTGACTTTC. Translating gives CASSPFSGTGLFSGANVLTF.

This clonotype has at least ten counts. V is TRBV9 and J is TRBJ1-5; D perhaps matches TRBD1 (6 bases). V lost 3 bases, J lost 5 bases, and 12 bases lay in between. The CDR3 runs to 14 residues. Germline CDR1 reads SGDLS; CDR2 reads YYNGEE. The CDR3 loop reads CASSEQGLYQPQHF. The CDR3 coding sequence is TGTGCCAGCAGCGAACAGGGTTTGTATCAGCCCCAGCATTTT.

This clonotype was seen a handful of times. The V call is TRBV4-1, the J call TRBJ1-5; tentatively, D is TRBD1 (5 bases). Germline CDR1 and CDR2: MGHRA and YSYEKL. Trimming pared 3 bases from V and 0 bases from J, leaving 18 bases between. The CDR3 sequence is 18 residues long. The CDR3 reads CASSQLGLRAYSNQPQHF. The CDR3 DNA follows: TGCGCCAGCAGCCAGTTAGGGCTCAGGGCATATAGCAATCAGCCCCAGCATTTT.

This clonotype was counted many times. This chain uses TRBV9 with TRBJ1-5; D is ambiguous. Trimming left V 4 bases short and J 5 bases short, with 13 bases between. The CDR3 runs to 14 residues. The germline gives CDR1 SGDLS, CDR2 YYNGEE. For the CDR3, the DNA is TGTGCCAGCAGCCTCGACGGGCTTGATCAGCCCCAGCATTTT. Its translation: CASSLDGLDQPQHF.

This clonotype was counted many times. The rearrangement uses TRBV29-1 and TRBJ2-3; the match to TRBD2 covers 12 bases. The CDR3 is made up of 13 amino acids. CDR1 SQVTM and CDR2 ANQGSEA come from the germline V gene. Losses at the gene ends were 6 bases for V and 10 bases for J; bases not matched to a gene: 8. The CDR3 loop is CSVSSGGADAQYF. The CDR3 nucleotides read TGCAGCGTCTCTAGCGGGGGGGCCGATGCGCAGTATTTT.

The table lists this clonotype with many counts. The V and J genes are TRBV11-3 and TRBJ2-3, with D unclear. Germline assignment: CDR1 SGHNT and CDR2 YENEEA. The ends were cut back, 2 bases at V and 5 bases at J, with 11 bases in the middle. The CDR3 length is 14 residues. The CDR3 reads CASSLRTMGDTQYF. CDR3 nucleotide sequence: TGTGCCAGCAGCTTAAGGACGATGGGAGATACGCAGTATTTT. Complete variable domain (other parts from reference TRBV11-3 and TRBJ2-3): EAGVVQSPRYKIIEKKQPVAFWCNPISGHNTLYWYLQNLGQGPELLIRYENEEAVDDSQLPKDRFSAERLKGVDSTLKIQPAELGDSAVYLCASSLRTMGDTQYFGPGTRLTVL.

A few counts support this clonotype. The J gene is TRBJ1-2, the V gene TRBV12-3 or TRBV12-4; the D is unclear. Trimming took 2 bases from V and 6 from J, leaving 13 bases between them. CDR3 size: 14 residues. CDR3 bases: TGTGCCAGCAGTTTATTTGTGGAAAAAAATGGCTACACCTTC. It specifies CASSLFVEKNGYTF.